The next 15 T cell receptor beta chains were all read from a single sample in a study of blood T cells in healthy people across ages. With a J-beta primer mix and a sample-barcoded 5' primer, a second PCR ran roughly 6 to 11 cycles. TCRdb ran MiXCR on the 5' RACE reads and lists one entry per CDR3 protein. The sample includes 750,000 to 950,000 distinct CDR3 sequences, roughly 25% seen only once; the top ten take 3%. The data were also submitted as part of a second study, on T cells of mothers and their children.

Sequenced material: blood. These TCRs come from a boy between 5 and 17 years old in good health.

The J gene is TRBJ2-5, the V gene TRBV28; 9 positions match TRBD1. The CDR3 is made up of 15 amino acids. Trimming cost V 4 bases and J 3 bases; bases outside gene matches: 6. Germline CDR1 is MDHEN and CDR2 is SYDVKM. The CDR3 is CASSSRTGVKETQYF. CDR3 nucleotides: TGTGCCAGCAGTTCCAGGACAGGGGTGAAAGAGACCCAGTACTTC.

The chain employs TRBV30 and TRBJ1-2, with 8 bases aligning to TRBD1. The CDR3 length is 11 residues. The V and J ends lost 2 bases and 12 bases, in that order; junction bases with no gene match: 5. Per the germline V gene, CDR1 is GTSNPN and CDR2 is SVGIG (reference sequence). DNA for the CDR3: TGTGCCTGGAGTCAGGGGGCGCCCAACACCTTC. Residues: CAWSQGAPNTF.

This clonotype showed up just a few times. V gene TRBV19 combines with J gene TRBJ2-5; TRBD1 is a possible D gene (6 bases). The germline V gene has CDR1 LNHDA and CDR2 SQIVND (reference sequence). The CDR3 sequence is 15 residues long. V lost 5 bases and J lost 1, with 14 bases in between. The CDR3 loop reads CASSPADRRQETQYF. The CDR3 DNA reads as TGTGCCAGTAGTCCCGCAGACAGGCGCCAAGAGACCCAGTACTTC.

This clonotype was detected a few times. This chain links TRBV7-9 with TRBJ2-1; D might be TRBD2 (5 bases). Trimming cost V 5 bases and J 2 bases, with 13 bases left between them. Germline V gene lookup returns CDR1 SEHNR and CDR2 FQNEAQ (reference sequence). The CDR3 has 15 amino acids. The CDR3 DNA reads as TGTGCCAGCAGCCCCTTGTACGGGGCCTACAATGAGCAGTTCTTC. Translation: CASSPLYGAYNEQFF.

This clonotype was recorded a few times. The chain has TRBV6-1 and TRBJ1-4, with no clear D. In germline, CDR1 is MNHNS, CDR2 SASEGT. Deletions cut 6 bases from V and 6 bases from J, with 5 bases between. The CDR3 extends over 11 amino acids. The CDR3 region has the DNA TGTGCCAGCAGGACGGATGAAAAACTGTTTTTT. Amino acid sequence: CASRTDEKLFF.

This chain uses TRBV5-1 with TRBJ1-1; D unclear. CDR1 is SGHRS, CDR2 YFSETQ, per germline. This CDR3 spans 13 amino acids. Trimming removed 0 bases at V and 3 bases at J, with 6 bases between. The CDR3 here is CASSLELDTEAFF. In nucleotides, the CDR3 is TGCGCCAGCAGCTTGGAACTAGACACTGAAGCTTTCTTT.

The rearrangement joins TRBV6-1 to TRBJ1-1, with D uncertain. This CDR3 region has 15 residues. The germline gives CDR1 MNHNS, CDR2 SASEGT. Trimming removed 6 bases from V and 5 bases from J, with 19 bases in between. This CDR3 is CASSGVQFPGTEAFF. The CDR3 region has the DNA TGTGCCAGCAGCGGGGTACAGTTCCCGGGGACTGAAGCTTTCTTT.

The chain's CDR3 is CASSLLNNQPQHF. CDR3 DNA: TGTGCCAGCAGTTTACTTAATAATCAGCCCCAGCATTTT. The V call is TRBV28, the J call TRBJ1-5; no firm D call. The germline V gene has CDR1 MDHEN and CDR2 SYDVKM. CDR3 length equals 13 residues. The V gene lost 2 bases and the J gene lost 4 bases, with 6 bases spanning the gap.

This chain joins TRBV6-1 and TRBJ2-3, with 8 bases fitting TRBD2. After removal of 7 bases from V and 6 bases from J, the junction contained 9 bases not matched to a gene. The V gene's germline CDR1 is MNHNS and CDR2 SASEGT. This CDR3 region has 14 residues. The CDR3 DNA is TGTGCCAGCACCCTGACCCGCGGGAGGGATACGCAGTATTTT. Translated, it gives CASTLTRGRDTQYF.

This chain uses TRBV29-1 with TRBJ2-1, with D tentatively TRBD1 (5 bases). Germline-derived CDR1 and CDR2 are SQVTM and ANQGSEA. This CDR3 contains 14 residues. Trimming pared 5 bases from V and 1 base from J, leaving 12 bases between. The CDR3 region has the DNA TGCAGCGTTAGTGCAGGGCAGTCCTACAATGAGCAGTTCTTC. This sequence encodes CSVSAGQSYNEQFF.

J is TRBJ2-7 and V is TRBV4-1; 9 positions match TRBD1. The CDR3 runs 16 residues. V shed 4 bases and J 0 bases; nucleotides not matched to a gene: 7. CDR1 and CDR2 from the germline V gene are MGHRA and YSYEKL. Here the CDR3 reads CASSLKGTGSSYEQYF. The CDR3 nucleotides are TGCGCCAGCAGCCTCAAAGGGACAGGGTCCTCCTACGAGCAGTACTTC.

This clonotype was observed a handful of times. The genes are TRBV20-1 and TRBJ1-1; 8 bases are a match to TRBD1. Germline-derived CDR1 and CDR2 are DFQATT and SNEGSKA (reference sequence). The ends lost 5 bases at V and 4 bases at J; junction bases unmatched: 6. CDR3 length equals 13 residues. The CDR3 spells CSAFQGARTEAFF. CDR3 in DNA: TGCAGTGCTTTCCAGGGGGCGCGCACTGAAGCTTTCTTT.

The CDR3 reads CASSLSGGATTQYF. CDR3 bases: TGTGCCAGCAGCTTAAGTGGAGGGGCGACGACCCAGTACTTC. The chain links TRBV7-6 to TRBJ2-5, with a possible D match to TRBD2 (6 bases). Looked up from germline, CDR1 is SGHVS and CDR2 is FNYEAQ. The germline V and J ends were trimmed by 2 bases and 7 bases, with 14 bases remaining between them. CDR3 length: 14 residues.

This chain connects TRBV7-2 to TRBJ2-5; 8 nucleotides agree with TRBD2. This CDR3 comprises 15 residues. CDR1 is SGHTA, CDR2 FQGNSA, per germline. V lost 4 bases to trimming and J lost 5 bases; unmatched junction nucleotides: 9. The CDR3 reads CASSSSSLAGETQYF. The DNA of the CDR3 is TGTGCCAGCAGCTCATCATCGCTAGCGGGTGAGACCCAGTACTTC.

Only a few counts were recorded for this clonotype. DNA for the CDR3: TGCGCCAGCAGCTCCGGGACTAGCGGGAGGGGTCAAGAGACCCAGTACTTC. As protein: CASSSGTSGRGQETQYF. The chain couples TRBV5-1 to TRBJ2-5, with 16 nucleotides matching TRBD2. The CDR3 has 17 residues. The germline V gene has CDR1 SGHRS and CDR2 YFSETQ. With 3 bases clipped from V and 2 bases from J, the junction kept 4 bases outside the gene matches.